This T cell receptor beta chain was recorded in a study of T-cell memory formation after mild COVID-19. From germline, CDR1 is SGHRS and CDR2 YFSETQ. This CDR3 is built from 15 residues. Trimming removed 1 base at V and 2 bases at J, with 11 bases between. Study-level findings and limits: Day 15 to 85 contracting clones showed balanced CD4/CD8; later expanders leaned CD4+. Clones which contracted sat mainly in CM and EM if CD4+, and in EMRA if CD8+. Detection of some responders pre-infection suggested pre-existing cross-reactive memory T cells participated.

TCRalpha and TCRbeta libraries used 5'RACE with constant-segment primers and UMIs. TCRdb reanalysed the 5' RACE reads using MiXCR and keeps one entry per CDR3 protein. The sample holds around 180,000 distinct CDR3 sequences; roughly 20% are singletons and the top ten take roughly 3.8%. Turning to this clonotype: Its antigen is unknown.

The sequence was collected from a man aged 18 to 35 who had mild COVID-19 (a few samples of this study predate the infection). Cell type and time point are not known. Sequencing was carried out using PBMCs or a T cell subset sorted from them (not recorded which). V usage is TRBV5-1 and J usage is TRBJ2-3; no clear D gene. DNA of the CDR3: TGCGCCAGCAGCTTGACTGCGGACCCCACAGATACGCAGTATTTT. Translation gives CASSLTADPTDTQYF.